This T cell receptor beta chain is drawn from a study of blood T cell repertoires in COVID-19. In the study overall: COVID-19 samples, acute and convalescent, were from the United States, Italy and Spain. In each case, the material was cDNA or gDNA derived from T cells, B-cell-depleted T cells, or PBMCs.

Generated by immunoSEQ multiplex PCR, the TCRdb table keeps only in-frame clones and is missing some. The sample gives more than 45,000 clones, about 88% of which show up once; 15% to 20% is in the top ten. The sequenced sample consisted of peripheral blood. This TCR was recovered from a human donor with active COVID-19. The donor label of this sample is uncertain.

The CDR3: CASSSGLAGGRTDTQYF. The CDR3 DNA is TGTGCCAGCAGCTCGGGACTAGCGGGGGGGCGCACAGATACGCAGTATTTT. The genes are TRBV7-3 and TRBJ2-3; 16 bases map to TRBD2. After removal of 4 bases from V and 1 base from J, the junction contained 2 bases not matched to a gene. This CDR3 has 17 residues. Per germline, CDR1 SGHTA and CDR2 FQGTGA.